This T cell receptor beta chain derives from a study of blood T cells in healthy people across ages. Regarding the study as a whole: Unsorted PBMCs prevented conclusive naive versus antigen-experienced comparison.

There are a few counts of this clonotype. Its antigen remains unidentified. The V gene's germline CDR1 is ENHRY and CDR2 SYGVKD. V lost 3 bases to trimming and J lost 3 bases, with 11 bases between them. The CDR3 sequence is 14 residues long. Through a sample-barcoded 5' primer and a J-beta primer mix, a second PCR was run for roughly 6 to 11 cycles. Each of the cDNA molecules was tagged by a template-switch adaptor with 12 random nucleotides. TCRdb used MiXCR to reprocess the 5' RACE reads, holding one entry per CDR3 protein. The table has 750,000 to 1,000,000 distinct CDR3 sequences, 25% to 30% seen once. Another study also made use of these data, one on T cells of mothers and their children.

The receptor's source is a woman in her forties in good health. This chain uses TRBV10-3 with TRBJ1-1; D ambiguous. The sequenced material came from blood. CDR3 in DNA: TGTGCCATCAGTGATAGCGATCGGGACACTGAAGCTTTCTTT. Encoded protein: CAISDSDRDTEAFF.